This T cell receptor (beta chain) was profiled in a study of identical twins. TCRdb fed the 5' RACE reads into MiXCR, producing one record per CDR3 protein. The sample has some 100,000 distinct CDR3 sequences; 5.9% are singletons. This clonotype has a count of ten or more. Germline CDR1 DFQATT, CDR2 SNEGSKA (reference sequence). The CDR3 extends over 12 amino acids. J gave up 7 bases and V 7 bases, and 3 bases lay outside the gene matches. The sequencing input was memory T cells sorted from blood. V gene TRBV20-1 combines with J gene TRBJ2-2, with TRBD2 identical over 10 bases. This TCR derives from a woman in her forties or fifties in good health. The CDR3 loop is CSVAGGIGELFF. CDR3 DNA sequence: TGCAGTGTAGCGGGAGGAATCGGGGAGCTGTTTTTT.